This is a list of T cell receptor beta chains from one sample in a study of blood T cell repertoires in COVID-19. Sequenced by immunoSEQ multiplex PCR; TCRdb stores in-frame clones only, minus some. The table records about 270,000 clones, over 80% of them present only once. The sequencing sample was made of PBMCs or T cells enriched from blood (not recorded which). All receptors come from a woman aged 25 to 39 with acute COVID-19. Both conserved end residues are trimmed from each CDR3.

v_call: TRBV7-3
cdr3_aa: ASSLPQGTYNEQF

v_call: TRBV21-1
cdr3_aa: ASSKGPDGYTGELF

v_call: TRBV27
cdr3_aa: ASRTGTGNQPQH

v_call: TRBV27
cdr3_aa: ASSRTGGIDEQY

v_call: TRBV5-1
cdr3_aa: ASSASLAESSYEQY

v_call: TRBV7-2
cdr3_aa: ASSPGKANYGYT

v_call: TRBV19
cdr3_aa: ASTRIAGSTDTQY

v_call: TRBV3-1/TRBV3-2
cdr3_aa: ASSQQGGDQPQH

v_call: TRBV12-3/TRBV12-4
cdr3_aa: ASSPNRVSPLH

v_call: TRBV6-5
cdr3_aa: ASAPADPYEQY

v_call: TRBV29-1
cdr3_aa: SVQTGSAYGYT

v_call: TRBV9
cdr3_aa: ASSLPPTGDYGYT

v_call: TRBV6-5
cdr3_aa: ASRKDLTLYEQY

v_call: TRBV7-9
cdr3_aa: ASSLGDRGHEQY

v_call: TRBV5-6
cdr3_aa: ASSLEGVTTDTQY

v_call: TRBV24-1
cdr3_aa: ATSGGRRLAERNEQF

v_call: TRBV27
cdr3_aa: ASGLSGRTDFFHNEQF

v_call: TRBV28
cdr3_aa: ASSLGQRLGGF

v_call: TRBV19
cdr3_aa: ASSTSGRTDTQY

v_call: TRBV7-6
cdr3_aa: ASSLGPVTSGSSYEQY

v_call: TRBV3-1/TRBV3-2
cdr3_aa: ASSQTPGQGNEQY

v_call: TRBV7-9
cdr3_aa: ASSRPGQTNEKLF

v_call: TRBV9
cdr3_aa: ASSVDWTGTYEQY

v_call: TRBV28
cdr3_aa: ASSLGLAGNTGELF

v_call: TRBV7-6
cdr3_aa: ASSLGQNTEAF

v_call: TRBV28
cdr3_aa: ASSSQPGTSGGQPTDTQY

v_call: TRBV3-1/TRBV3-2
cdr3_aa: ASRLSVGGSGGELF